This TCR beta chain was profiled in a study of blood T cells in healthy people across ages. This clonotype was seen a few times. Its cognate antigen is unknown. Study results and caveats: Conclusively comparing naive with antigen-experienced cells was impossible with unsorted PBMCs.

Germline V gene lookup returns CDR1 SGHDN and CDR2 FVKESK. J was trimmed by 10 bases and V by 5 bases; bases with no gene match: 16. CDR3 length: 16 amino acids. Using a J-beta primer mix together with a sample-barcoded 5' primer, a second PCR was run for roughly 6 to 12 cycles. TCRdb reprocessed the 5' RACE reads with MiXCR, giving one entry per CDR3 protein. The sample contains about 720,000 distinct CDR3 sequences, 22% of which appear only once. The receptor comes from a man between 65 and 85 years old in good health. What was sequenced was blood. The chain carries TRBV14 and TRBJ2-1; 8 bases match TRBD2. DNA for the CDR3: TGTGCCAGCAGCAGCAAAATCAGCGGGAGAGTTCGGGAGCAGTTCTTC. It translates to CASSSKISGRVREQFF.